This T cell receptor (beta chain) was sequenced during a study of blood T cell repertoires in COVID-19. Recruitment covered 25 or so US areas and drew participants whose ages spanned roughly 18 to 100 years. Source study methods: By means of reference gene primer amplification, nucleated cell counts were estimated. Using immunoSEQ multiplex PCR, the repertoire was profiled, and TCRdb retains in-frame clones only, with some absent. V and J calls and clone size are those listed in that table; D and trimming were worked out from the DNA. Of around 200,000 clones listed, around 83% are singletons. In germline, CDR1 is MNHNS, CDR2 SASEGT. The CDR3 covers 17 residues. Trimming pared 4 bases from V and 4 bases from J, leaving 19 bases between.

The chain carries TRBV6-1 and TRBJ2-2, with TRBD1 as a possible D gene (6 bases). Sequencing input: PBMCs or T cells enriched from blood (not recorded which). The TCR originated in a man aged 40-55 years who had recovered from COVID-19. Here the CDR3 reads CASSASTGSPSTGELFF. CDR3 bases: TGTGCCAGCAGTGCGTCTACAGGGTCTCCGAGCACCGGGGAGCTGTTTTTT.